This T cell receptor (beta chain) came from a study of CD8 T cells in Susac syndrome. Study-level information: When their blood was taken, the Susac syndrome patients had either not yet had any therapy, were taking corticosteroids, or were taking intravenous immunoglobulin alone.

Fulfillment of recently defined diagnostic criteria for definite or probable disease was shown by the patients with Susac syndrome. J was trimmed by 0 bases and V by 0 bases; bases with no gene match: 4. This CDR3 has 16 residues. Germline V gene lookup returns CDR1 SGHRS and CDR2 YFSETQ. When the RNA was reverse transcribed, random hexamers were used with an input of about 0.45 to 1 ug. Amplification of TCR beta CDR3 across 54 Vbeta and 13 Jbeta was performed with immunoSEQ multiplex PCR. Each CDR3 protein is one row after TCRdb ran MiXCR on the immunoSEQ multiplex PCR reads. The sample carries about 200,000 distinct CDR3 sequences, 75% to 95% recorded once.

The sequence derives from a human donor with Susac syndrome. This chain joins TRBV5-1 and TRBJ1-1; the match to TRBD1 covers 8 bases. Sequencing was done on a sample of CD4+ T cells from PBMCs. The CDR3 loop reads CASSLAGGPMNTEAFF. DNA of the CDR3: TGCGCCAGCAGCTTGGCAGGGGGCCCAATGAACACTGAAGCTTTCTTT.